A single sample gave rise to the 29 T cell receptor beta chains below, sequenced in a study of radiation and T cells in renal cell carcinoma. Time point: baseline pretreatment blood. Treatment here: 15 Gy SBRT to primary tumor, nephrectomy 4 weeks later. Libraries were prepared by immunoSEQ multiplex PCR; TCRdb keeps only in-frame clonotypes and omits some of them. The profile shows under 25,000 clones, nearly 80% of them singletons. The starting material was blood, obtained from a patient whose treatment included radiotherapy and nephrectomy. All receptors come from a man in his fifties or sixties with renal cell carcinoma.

The CDR3 protein is CASSLLRDRDQPQHF. The CDR3 coding sequence is TGCGCCAGCAGCTTACTCCGGGACAGGGACCAGCCCCAGCATTTT. This chain connects TRBV4-1 to TRBJ1-5; 9 bases fit TRBD1. J gave up 7 bases and V 5 bases, and 9 bases lay outside the gene matches. CDR3 length: 15 residues. Germline loops: CDR1 MGHRA, CDR2 YSYEKL.

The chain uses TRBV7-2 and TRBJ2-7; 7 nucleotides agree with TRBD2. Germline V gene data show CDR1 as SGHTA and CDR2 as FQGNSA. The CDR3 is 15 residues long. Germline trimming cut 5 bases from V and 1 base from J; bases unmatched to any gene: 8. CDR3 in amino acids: CASSPGRGFSYEQYF. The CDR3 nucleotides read TGTGCCAGCAGCCCCGGGCGGGGGTTTTCCTACGAGCAGTACTTC. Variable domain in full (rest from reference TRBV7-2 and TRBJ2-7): GAGVSQSPSNKVTEKGKDVELRCDPISGHTALYWYRQSLGQGLEFLIYFQGNSAPDKSGLPSDRFSAERTGGSVSTLTIQRTQQEDSAVYLCASSPGRGFSYEQYFGPGTRLTVT.

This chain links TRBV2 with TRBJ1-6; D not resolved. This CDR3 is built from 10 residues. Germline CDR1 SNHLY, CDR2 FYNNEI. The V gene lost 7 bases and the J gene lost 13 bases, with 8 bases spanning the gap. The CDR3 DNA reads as TGTGCCAGCACGCCCCATCCCCTCCACTTT. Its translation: CASTPHPLHF.

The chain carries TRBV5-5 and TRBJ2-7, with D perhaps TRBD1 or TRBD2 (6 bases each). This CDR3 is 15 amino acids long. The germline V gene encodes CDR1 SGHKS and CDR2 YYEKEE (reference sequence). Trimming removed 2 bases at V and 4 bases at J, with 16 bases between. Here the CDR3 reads CASSLGQRRGYEQYF. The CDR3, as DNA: TGTGCCAGCAGCTTAGGACAGCGGAGGGGGTACGAGCAGTACTTC.

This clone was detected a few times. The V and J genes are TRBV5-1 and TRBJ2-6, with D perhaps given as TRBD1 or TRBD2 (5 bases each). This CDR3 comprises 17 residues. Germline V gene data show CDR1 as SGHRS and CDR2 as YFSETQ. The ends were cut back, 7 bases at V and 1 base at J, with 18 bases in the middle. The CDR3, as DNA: TGCGCCAGCTCGTTCGGGACGGACCCTTCTGGGGCCAACGTCCTGACTTTC. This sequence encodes CASSFGTDPSGANVLTF. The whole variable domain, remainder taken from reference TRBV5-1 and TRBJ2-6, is KAGVTQTPRYLIKTRGQQVTLSCSPISGHRSVSWYQQTPGQGLQFLFEYFSETQRNKGNFPGRFSGRQFSNSRSEMNVSTLELGDSALYLCASSFGTDPSGANVLTFGAGSRLTVL.

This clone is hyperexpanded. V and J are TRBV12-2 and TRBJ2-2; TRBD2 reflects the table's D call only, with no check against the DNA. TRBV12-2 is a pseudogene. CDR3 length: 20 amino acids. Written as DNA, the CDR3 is TGTGCAAGTCGCTCTAAACCCCGACTGGGGGGCGGGAGTGGGACCGGGGAGCTGTTTTTT. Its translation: CASRSKPRLGGGSGTGELFF.

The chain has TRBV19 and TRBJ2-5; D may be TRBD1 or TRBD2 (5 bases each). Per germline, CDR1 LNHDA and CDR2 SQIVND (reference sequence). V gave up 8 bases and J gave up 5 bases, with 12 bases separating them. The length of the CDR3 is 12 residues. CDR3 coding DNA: TGTGCCAGTGAGGGGTTCGGGGAGACCCAGTACTTC. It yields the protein CASEGFGETQYF.

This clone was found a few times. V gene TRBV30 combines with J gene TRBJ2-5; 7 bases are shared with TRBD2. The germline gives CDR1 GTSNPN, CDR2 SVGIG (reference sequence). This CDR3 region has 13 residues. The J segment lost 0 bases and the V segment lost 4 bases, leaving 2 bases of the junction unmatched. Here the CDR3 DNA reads TGTGCCTGGATCGGGGGGTACCAAGAGACCCAGTACTTC. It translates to CAWIGGYQETQYF. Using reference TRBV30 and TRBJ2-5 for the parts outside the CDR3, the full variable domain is SQTIHQWPATLVQPVGSPLSLECTVEGTSNPNLYWYRQAAGRGLQLLFYSVGIGQISSEVPQNLSASRPQDRQFILSSKKLLLSDSGFYLCAWIGGYQETQYFGPGTRLLVL.

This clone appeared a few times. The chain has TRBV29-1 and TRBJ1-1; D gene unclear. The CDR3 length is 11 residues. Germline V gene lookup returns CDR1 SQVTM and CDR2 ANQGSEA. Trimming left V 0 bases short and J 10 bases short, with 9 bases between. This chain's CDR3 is CSVEESRRAFF. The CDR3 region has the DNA TGCAGCGTTGAAGAGTCTAGGAGAGCTTTCTTT.

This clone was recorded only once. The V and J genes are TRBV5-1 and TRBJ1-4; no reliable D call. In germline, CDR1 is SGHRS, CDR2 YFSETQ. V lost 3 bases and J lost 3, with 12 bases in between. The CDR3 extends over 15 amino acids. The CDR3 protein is CASSSNPGANEKLFF. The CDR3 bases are TGCGCCAGCAGCTCGAACCCCGGGGCTAATGAAAAACTGTTTTTT.

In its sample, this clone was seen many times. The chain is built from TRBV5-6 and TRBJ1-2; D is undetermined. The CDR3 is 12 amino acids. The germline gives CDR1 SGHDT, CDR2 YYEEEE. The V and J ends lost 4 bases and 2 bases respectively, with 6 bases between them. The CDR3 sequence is CASSPSNYGYTF. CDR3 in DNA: TGTGCCAGCAGCCCGTCAAACTATGGCTACACCTTC. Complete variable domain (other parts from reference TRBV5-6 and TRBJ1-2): DAGVTQSPTHLIKTRGQQVTLRCSPKSGHDTVSWYQQALGQGPQFIFQYYEEEERQRGNFPDRFSGHQFPNYSSELNVNALLLGDSALYLCASSPSNYGYTFGSGTRLTVV.

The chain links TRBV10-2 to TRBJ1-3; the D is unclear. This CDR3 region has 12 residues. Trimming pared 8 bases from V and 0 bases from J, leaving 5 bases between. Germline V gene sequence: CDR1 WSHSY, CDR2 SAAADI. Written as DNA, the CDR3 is TGCGCCAGCGGGAGCTCTGGAAACACCATATATTTT. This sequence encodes CASGSSGNTIYF.

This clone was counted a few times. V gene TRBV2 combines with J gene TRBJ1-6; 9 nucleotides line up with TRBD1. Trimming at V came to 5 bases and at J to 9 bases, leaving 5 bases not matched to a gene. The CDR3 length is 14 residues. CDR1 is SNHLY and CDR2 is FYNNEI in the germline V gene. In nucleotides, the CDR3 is TGTGCCAGCAGTCGGGACAGGGAGATTTCACCCCTCCACTTT. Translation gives CASSRDREISPLHF.

The CDR3 nucleotides read TGTGCCAGCAAAGCGAGATATAATTCACCCCTCCACTTT. Translation: CASKARYNSPLHF. The chain uses TRBV2 and TRBJ1-6, with D hard to call. Germline-derived CDR1 and CDR2 are SNHLY and FYNNEI. Trimming shortened V by 7 bases and J by 4 bases, and 8 bases separated the two germline ends. The CDR3 is 13 residues long.

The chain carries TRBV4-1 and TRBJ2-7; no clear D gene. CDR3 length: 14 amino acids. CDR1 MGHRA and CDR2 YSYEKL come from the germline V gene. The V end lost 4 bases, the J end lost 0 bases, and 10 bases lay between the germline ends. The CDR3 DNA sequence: TGCGCCAGCAGCCGCACGGCGAGCTCCTACGAGCAGTACTTC. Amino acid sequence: CASSRTASSYEQYF.

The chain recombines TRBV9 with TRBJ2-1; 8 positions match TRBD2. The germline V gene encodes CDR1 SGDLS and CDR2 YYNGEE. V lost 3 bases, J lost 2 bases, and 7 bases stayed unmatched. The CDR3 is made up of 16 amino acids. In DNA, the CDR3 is TGTGCCAGCAGCGGAAGCGGGAGTCGCACCTACAATGAGCAGTTCTTC. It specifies CASSGSGSRTYNEQFF. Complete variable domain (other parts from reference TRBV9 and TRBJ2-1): DSGVTQTPKHLITATGQRVTLRCSPRSGDLSVYWYQQSLDQGLQFLIQYYNGEERAKGNILERFSAQQFPDLHSELNLSSLELGDSALYFCASSGSGSRTYNEQFFGPGTRLTVL.

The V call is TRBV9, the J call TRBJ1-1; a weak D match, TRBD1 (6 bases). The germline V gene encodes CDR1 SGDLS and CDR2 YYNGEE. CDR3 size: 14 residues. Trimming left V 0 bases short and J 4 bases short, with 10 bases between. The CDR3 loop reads CASSVGLGGTEAFF. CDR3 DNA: TGTGCCAGCAGCGTAGGTTTAGGGGGCACTGAAGCTTTCTTT.

The CDR3 region is CASGTGVGAKNIQYF. For the CDR3, the DNA is TGTGCCAGTGGAACCGGAGTGGGAGCCAAAAACATTCAGTACTTC. The gene calls are TRBV7-9 and TRBJ2-4; D ambiguous. Germline CDR1 SEHNR, CDR2 FQNEAQ (reference sequence). V was clipped by 9 bases and J by 0 bases, with 15 bases between them. The length of the CDR3 is 15 residues.

The CDR3 DNA sequence: TGCAGCGTTGTGGGGCTCAGGTCCTACGAGCAGTACTTC. Its protein is CSVVGLRSYEQYF. The rearrangement links TRBV29-1 to TRBJ2-7, with D perhaps TRBD1 (5 bases). This CDR3 region has 13 residues. The ends were cut back, 4 bases at V and 1 base at J, with 11 bases in the middle. Germline CDR1 is SQVTM and CDR2 is ANQGSEA.

Here the CDR3 DNA reads TGTGCCAGCAGAACTAGCGGGGACGCCTACGAGCAGTACTTC. Its translation is CASRTSGDAYEQYF. The V and J genes are TRBV7-2 and TRBJ2-7; 10 positions match TRBD2. The ends lost 6 bases at V and 2 bases at J; junction bases unmatched: 4. Germline V gives CDR1 SGHTA, CDR2 FQGNSA. This CDR3 spans 14 amino acids.

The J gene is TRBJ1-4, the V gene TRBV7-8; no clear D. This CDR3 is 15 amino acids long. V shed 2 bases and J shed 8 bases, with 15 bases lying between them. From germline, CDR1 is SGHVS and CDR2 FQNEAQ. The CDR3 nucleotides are TGTGCCAGCAGCTTATACTCTGGGATGGGGGAAAAACTGTTTTTT. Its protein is CASSLYSGMGEKLFF.

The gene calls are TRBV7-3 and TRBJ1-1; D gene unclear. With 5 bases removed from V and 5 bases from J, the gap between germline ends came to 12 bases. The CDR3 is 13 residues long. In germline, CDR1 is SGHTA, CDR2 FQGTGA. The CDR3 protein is CASSPSRGTEAFF. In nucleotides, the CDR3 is TGTGCCAGCAGCCCCTCCCGGGGAACTGAAGCTTTCTTT.

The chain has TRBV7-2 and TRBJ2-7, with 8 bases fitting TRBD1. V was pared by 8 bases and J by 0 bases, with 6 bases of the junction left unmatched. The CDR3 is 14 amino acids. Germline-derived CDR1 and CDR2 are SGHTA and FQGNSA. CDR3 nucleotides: TGTGCCAGCGCCAGGGACAGGCTCTCCTACGAGCAGTACTTC. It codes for CASARDRLSYEQYF.

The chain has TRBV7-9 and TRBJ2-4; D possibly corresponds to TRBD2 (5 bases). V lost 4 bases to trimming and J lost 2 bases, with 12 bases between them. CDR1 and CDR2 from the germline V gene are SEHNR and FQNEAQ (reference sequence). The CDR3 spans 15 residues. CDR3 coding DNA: TGTGCCAGCAGCTCGCCCCGGGGAACCAAAAACATTCAGTACTTC. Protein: CASSSPRGTKNIQYF.

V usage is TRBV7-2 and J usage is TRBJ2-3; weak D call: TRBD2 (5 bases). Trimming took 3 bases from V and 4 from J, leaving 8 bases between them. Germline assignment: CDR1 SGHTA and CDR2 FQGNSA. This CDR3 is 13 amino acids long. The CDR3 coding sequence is TGTGCCAGCAGCTTCGGACTTTCAGATACGCAGTATTTT. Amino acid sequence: CASSFGLSDTQYF.

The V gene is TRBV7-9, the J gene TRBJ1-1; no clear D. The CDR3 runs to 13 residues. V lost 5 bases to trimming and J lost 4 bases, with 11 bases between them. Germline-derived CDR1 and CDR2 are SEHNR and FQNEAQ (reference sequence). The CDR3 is CASSLLPGTEAFF. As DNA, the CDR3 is TGTGCCAGCAGCCTACTCCCGGGCACTGAAGCTTTCTTT.

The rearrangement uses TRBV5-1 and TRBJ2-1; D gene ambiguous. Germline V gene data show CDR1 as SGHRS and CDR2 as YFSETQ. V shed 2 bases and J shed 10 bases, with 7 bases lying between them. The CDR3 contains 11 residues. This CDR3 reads CASSLVGEQFF. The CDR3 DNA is TGCGCCAGCAGCTTAGTGGGGGAGCAGTTCTTC.

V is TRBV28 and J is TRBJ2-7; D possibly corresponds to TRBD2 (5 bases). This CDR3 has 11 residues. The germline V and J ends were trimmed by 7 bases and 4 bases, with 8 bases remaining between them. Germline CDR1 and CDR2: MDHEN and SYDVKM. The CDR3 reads CASTAEYEQYF. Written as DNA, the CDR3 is TGTGCCAGCACAGCGGAGTACGAGCAGTACTTC. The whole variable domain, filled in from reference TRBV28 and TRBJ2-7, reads DVKVTQSSRYLVKRTGEKVFLECVQDMDHENMFWYRQDPGLGLRLIYFSYDVKMKEKGDIPEGYSVSREKKERFSLILESASTNQTSMYLCASTAEYEQYFGPGTRLTVT.

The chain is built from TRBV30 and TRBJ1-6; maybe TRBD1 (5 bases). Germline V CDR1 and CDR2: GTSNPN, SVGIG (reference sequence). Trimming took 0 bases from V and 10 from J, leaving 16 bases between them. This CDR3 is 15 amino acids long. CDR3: CAWSVDGQGGSPLHF. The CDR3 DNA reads TGTGCCTGGAGTGTAGATGGCCAGGGAGGCTCACCCCTCCACTTT. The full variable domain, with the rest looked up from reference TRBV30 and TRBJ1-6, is SQTIHQWPATLVQPVGSPLSLECTVEGTSNPNLYWYRQAAGRGLQLLFYSVGIGQISSEVPQNLSASRPQDRQFILSSKKLLLSDSGFYLCAWSVDGQGGSPLHFGNGTRLTVT.